This T cell receptor beta chain was captured by sequencing in a study of a mutant IDH1 vaccine in newly diagnosed glioma. Study-level background: Prior therapy was radiotherapy, temozolomide, or both; most received both.

Of note for this clone: Its matching antigen is unknown.

Sequenced by immunoSEQ multiplex PCR; TCRdb stores in-frame clones only, minus some. The sample yields 69,000 or so clones, approximately 86% seen once. Germline V gene data show CDR1 as SQVTM and CDR2 as ANQGSEA. This CDR3 has 13 amino acids. V was shortened by 3 bases and J by 1 base, with 9 bases between the two germline ends. Time point meaning: week 35, safety follow-up. A 20-mer mutant IDH1 peptide at 300 ug was injected subcutaneously with topical imiquimod. The chain uses TRBV29-1 and TRBJ1-1; tentatively, D is TRBD1 (5 bases). The sample was PBMCs, taken from a glioma patient whose treatment included an IDH1 peptide vaccine. The sequence came from a man aged 25 to 40 with glioma. The CDR3 bases are TGCAGCGTTGACCAGGGCAAGAACACTGAAGCTTTCTTT. Translated, it gives CSVDQGKNTEAFF.